The 21 T cell receptor beta chains below all came from one sample that was sequenced in a study of CD4 T cell repertoires in COVID-19 (dated by TCRdb to about 2021). Libraries came from the immunoSEQ multiplex PCR assay. The clones in this table, taken by TCRdb from immuneACCESS, are in-frame only. Not every clone is retained; where verified, under half of the shortfall comes from an unresolved V gene, and the cause of the rest is unknown. The sample table holds 20,000 or so clones, of which nearly 95% were seen once. The top ten constitute 0.66% of the sample. Uncultured memory T cell samples were sequenced directly after ex vivo isolation. The sample was circulating follicular helper CD4+ T cells (cTfh) from blood, taken before the COVID-19 pandemic. The cell subset or site label of this sample denotes: circulating T follicular helper cells. The receptor source for this set is a human donor who had COVID-19.

The rearrangement uses TRBV5-6 and TRBJ1-1; a weak D match, TRBD1 (6 bases). The germline V gene has CDR1 SGHDT and CDR2 YYEEEE. V shed 5 bases and J shed 5 bases, with 16 bases lying between them. CDR3 size: 14 residues. CDR3 bases: TGTGCCAGCAGAACATACAGGGTAGAGACTGAAGCTTTCTTT. This sequence encodes CASRTYRVETEAFF.

V is TRBV5-1 and J is TRBJ1-2; D ambiguous. V was pared by 3 bases and J by 10 bases, with 13 bases between. The germline V gene has CDR1 SGHRS and CDR2 YFSETQ. The CDR3 extends over 12 amino acids. CDR3 loop: CASSYGEGNYTF. For the CDR3, the DNA is TGCGCCAGCAGCTATGGTGAGGGTAACTACACCTTC.

The genes are TRBV2 and TRBJ2-2; 7 bases map to TRBD1. There are 14 residues in the CDR3. Germline lookup yields CDR1 SNHLY and CDR2 FYNNEI. The ends lost 7 bases at V and 5 bases at J; junction bases unmatched: 7. The CDR3 region is CASIWDRSTGELFF. Written as DNA, the CDR3 is TGTGCCAGCATTTGGGACAGATCAACCGGGGAGCTGTTTTTT. The full variable domain, in which reference TRBV2 and TRBJ2-2 provide the parts outside the CDR3, is EPEVTQTPSHQVTQMGQEVILRCVPISNHLYFYWYRQILGQKVEFLVSFYNNEISEKSEIFDDQFSVERPDGSNFTLKIRSTKLEDSAMYFCASIWDRSTGELFFGEGSRLTVL.

This chain joins TRBV5-8 and TRBJ1-1; no clear D gene. CDR1 SGHTS and CDR2 YDEGEE come from the germline V gene. The CDR3 loop spans 14 amino acids. V was trimmed by 7 bases and J by 3 bases, leaving 16 bases between them. This CDR3 is CASSGERAYTEAFF. CDR3 sequence (DNA): TGTGCCAGCTCAGGTGAGAGGGCCTACACTGAAGCTTTCTTT.

The chain recombines TRBV6-6 with TRBJ2-5; TRBD1 matches 12 bases. Trimming removed 6 bases from V and 5 bases from J; junction bases left unmatched: 7. Germline V gives CDR1 MNHNY, CDR2 SVGAGI (reference sequence). The CDR3 extends over 15 amino acids. The CDR3 coding sequence is TGTGCCAGCAGACCCGGGACAGGGGGCCGGGAGACCCAGTACTTC. It yields the protein CASRPGTGGRETQYF.

The V and J genes are TRBV29-1 and TRBJ2-5; 7 nucleotides agree with TRBD1. CDR1 is SQVTM and CDR2 is ANQGSEA in the germline V gene. Trimming took 5 bases from V and 6 from J; bases not matched to a gene: 3. CDR3 length equals 11 residues. The CDR3 nucleotides are TGCAGCGTTATGACAGGGCAGACCCAGTACTTC. Its protein product is CSVMTGQTQYF.

The chain joins TRBV5-1 to TRBJ2-3; the match to TRBD2 covers 12 bases. CDR3 length: 15 residues. CDR1 is SGHRS, CDR2 YFSETQ, per germline. V shed 6 bases and J 5 bases; nucleotides not matched to a gene: 7. DNA of the CDR3: TGCGCCAGCACGCCTAGCGGGAGGGCCGTAGATACGCAGTATTTT. Translating gives CASTPSGRAVDTQYF. Full variable domain (remainder filled in from reference TRBV5-1 and TRBJ2-3): KAGVTQTPRYLIKTRGQQVTLSCSPISGHRSVSWYQQTPGQGLQFLFEYFSETQRNKGNFPGRFSGRQFSNSRSEMNVSTLELGDSALYLCASTPSGRAVDTQYFGPGTRLTVL.

This clone was counted a single time. This rearrangement joins TRBV19 to TRBJ2-7; 8 nucleotides agree with TRBD1. The junction had 13 bases not matched to a gene; V was cut back by 5 bases and J by 10 bases. CDR1 is LNHDA, CDR2 SQIVND, per germline (reference sequence). The CDR3 consists of 14 residues. CDR3 nucleotides: TGTGCCAGTAGTGAGCGGACAGGGACCTCTCCCCAGTACTTC. Protein sequence: CASSERTGTSPQYF.

The rearrangement uses TRBV7-9 and TRBJ2-7, with D perhaps matching TRBD1 (5 bases). The CDR3 sequence is 13 residues long. Germline V lookup: CDR1 SEHNR, CDR2 FQNEAQ (reference sequence). V lost 1 base and J 5 bases, leaving 9 bases between the germline ends. The CDR3 is CASSLVSRDEQYF. The CDR3 DNA reads as TGTGCCAGCAGCTTAGTTTCCAGGGACGAGCAGTACTTC.

The V call is TRBV28, the J call TRBJ2-7, with TRBD2 as a possible D gene (5 bases). The V end lost 2 bases, the J end lost 2 bases, and 10 bases lay between the germline ends. This CDR3 contains 14 residues. Per the germline V gene, CDR1 is MDHEN and CDR2 is SYDVKM. The CDR3 is CASSLGSEPYEQYF. CDR3 DNA sequence: TGTGCCAGCAGTTTAGGGAGCGAACCCTACGAGCAGTACTTC. The full variable domain, rest sourced from reference TRBV28 and TRBJ2-7, is DVKVTQSSRYLVKRTGEKVFLECVQDMDHENMFWYRQDPGLGLRLIYFSYDVKMKEKGDIPEGYSVSREKKERFSLILESASTNQTSMYLCASSLGSEPYEQYFGPGTRLTVT.

The chain recombines TRBV19 with TRBJ1-5, with 7 bases matching TRBD1. Looked up from germline, CDR1 is LNHDA and CDR2 is SQIVND (reference sequence). The ends lost 4 bases at V and 7 bases at J; junction bases unmatched: 10. This CDR3 contains 15 residues. The CDR3 sequence: CASSTHQGGGQPQHF. As DNA, the CDR3 is TGTGCCAGTAGTACACACCAGGGGGGTGGACAGCCCCAGCATTTT. The full variable domain, in which reference TRBV19 and TRBJ1-5 provide the parts outside the CDR3, is DGGITQSPKYLFRKEGQNVTLSCEQNLNHDAMYWYRQDPGQGLRLIYYSQIVNDFQKGDIAEGYSVSREKKESFPLTVTSAQKNPTAFYLCASSTHQGGGQPQHFGDGTRLSIL.

The chain is built from TRBV7-8 and TRBJ1-3, with a weak D call TRBD1 (6 bases). V lost 0 bases, J lost 2 bases, and 14 bases lay in between. This CDR3 contains 17 residues. The germline CDR1 and CDR2 sequences are SGHVS and FQNEAQ. CDR3 region: CASSLASAGAAGNTIYF. CDR3 coding DNA: TGTGCCAGCAGCTTAGCGTCTGCGGGGGCTGCTGGAAACACCATATATTTT. Based on the CDR3 plus reference TRBV7-8 and TRBJ1-3, the full variable domain is GAGVSQSPRYKVAKRGQDVALRCDPISGHVSLFWYQQALGQGPEFLTYFQNEAQLDKSGLPSDRFFAERPEGSVSTLKIQRTQQEDSAVYLCASSLASAGAAGNTIYFGEGSWLTVV.

This clone showed up just once. The CDR3 region is CASSTQGALGTEAFF. CDR3 nucleotides: TGTGCCAGTAGTACGCAGGGGGCTTTGGGCACTGAAGCTTTCTTT. The chain is built from TRBV19 and TRBJ1-1; 8 nucleotides align to TRBD1. J gave up 4 bases and V 4 bases, and 8 bases lay outside the gene matches. Germline assignment: CDR1 LNHDA and CDR2 SQIVND (reference sequence). The CDR3 loop spans 15 amino acids.

This clone was seen more than once but under ten times. This chain joins TRBV28 and TRBJ2-7, with 11 bases lining up with TRBD2. J lost 6 bases, V lost 6 bases, and 1 base had no gene match. Looked up from germline, CDR1 is MDHEN and CDR2 is SYDVKM. The CDR3 totals 12 residues. CDR3 sequence: CASRGLAGEQYF. For the CDR3, the DNA is TGTGCCAGCAGAGGACTAGCGGGCGAGCAGTACTTC.

The chain uses TRBV9 and TRBJ2-2; D gene uncertain. V lost 0 bases and J lost 4, with 7 bases in between. The CDR3 totals 14 residues. CDR1 and CDR2 (germline): SGDLS, YYNGEE. The CDR3 bases are TGTGCCAGCAGCGTAGTCGAGTCCACCGGGGAGCTGTTTTTT. This encodes CASSVVESTGELFF. Using reference TRBV9 and TRBJ2-2 for the parts outside the CDR3, the full variable domain is DSGVTQTPKHLITATGQRVTLRCSPRSGDLSVYWYQQSLDQGLQFLIQYYNGEERAKGNILERFSAQQFPDLHSELNLSSLELGDSALYFCASSVVESTGELFFGEGSRLTVL.

The chain carries TRBV5-1 and TRBJ2-3; 7 positions agree with TRBD2. CDR3 length: 13 amino acids. The J segment lost 3 bases and the V segment lost 5 bases, leaving 3 bases of the junction unmatched. Germline V gene lookup returns CDR1 SGHRS and CDR2 YFSETQ. This CDR3 is CASRGGGTDTQYF. CDR3 nucleotide sequence: TGCGCCAGCAGGGGCGGGGGTACAGATACGCAGTATTTT.

The chain joins TRBV5-1 to TRBJ2-5; D remains ambiguous. V lost 0 bases and J 5 bases, leaving 17 bases between the germline ends. Germline loops: CDR1 SGHRS, CDR2 YFSETQ. The CDR3 length is 16 residues. The CDR3 DNA is TGCGCCAGCAGCTTGGCCGGTTCAGGCCCGATGGAGACCCAGTACTTC. Residues: CASSLAGSGPMETQYF.

Remarks on this clone: Other DNA sequences in this sample translate to the same CDR3. The genes are TRBV18 and TRBJ2-2; D possibly corresponds to TRBD1 (6 bases). Looked up from germline, CDR1 is KGHSH and CDR2 is LQKENI. The CDR3 is made up of 14 amino acids. V lost 5 bases to trimming and J lost 6 bases, with 13 bases between them. CDR3 sequence reads: CASSEQGIAGELFF. CDR3 sequence (DNA): TGTGCCAGCTCAGAACAGGGAATAGCCGGGGAGCTGTTTTTT.

This sequence joins TRBV19 and TRBJ2-6; no clear D. The CDR3 is made up of 15 amino acids. Per the germline V gene, CDR1 is LNHDA and CDR2 is SQIVND (reference sequence). Trimming took 1 base from V and 0 from J, leaving 4 bases between them. CDR3 sequence (DNA): TGTGCCAGTAGTATAGGTAGCTCTGGGGCCAACGTCCTGACTTTC. Its protein is CASSIGSSGANVLTF.

This chain uses TRBV7-2 with TRBJ2-7; 8 bases agree with TRBD2. The CDR3 sequence is 14 residues long. Per the germline V gene, CDR1 is SGHTA and CDR2 is FQGNSA. The trim removed 4 bases at V and 2 bases at J, leaving 4 bases unmatched. In DNA form, the CDR3 reads TGTGCCAGCAGCTCTAGCGGGCCCCCCTACGAGCAGTACTTC. This gives the protein CASSSSGPPYEQYF.

The chain recombines TRBV9 with TRBJ1-3; unclear D gene. The germline V gene encodes CDR1 SGDLS and CDR2 YYNGEE. Trimming removed 3 bases at V and 5 bases at J, with 12 bases between. The CDR3 is made up of 14 amino acids. CDR3 loop: CASSATQLRNTIYF. The CDR3 bases are TGTGCCAGCAGCGCCACACAGCTTCGAAACACCATATATTTT.